These 9 T cell receptor beta chains were all obtained from the same sample, sequenced in a study of CDR3 diversity in severe acne. TCRdb called the PCR reads again in MiXCR, with one record for every CDR3 protein. The sample includes more than 80,000 distinct CDR3 sequences, around 54% seen only once; the top ten take around a tenth. The sample taken for sequencing was blood. The receptors derive from a male donor with severe acne vulgaris.

A note on this clonotype: Germline is not matched at one junction end, which may reflect a read error. V and J are TRBV24-1 and TRBJ1-2; no firm D call. Germline lookup yields CDR1 KGHDR and CDR2 SFDVKD. The CDR3 is 13 amino acids. CDR3 sequence (DNA): TGTGCCAGCAGTCACGAGGCTAACTATGGCTACACCTTC. It yields the protein CASSHEANYGYTF.

The rearrangement uses TRBV9 and TRBJ2-5; no clear D gene. Germline CDR1 SGDLS, CDR2 YYNGEE. The length of the CDR3 is 15 residues. The V end lost 0 bases, the J end lost 2 bases, and 11 bases lay between the germline ends. Here the CDR3 DNA reads TGTGCCAGCAGCGTAGAGGGTCGGATACAAGAGACCCAGTACTTC. Its protein product is CASSVEGRIQETQYF.

This rearrangement joins TRBV18 to TRBJ2-7; 9 bases line up with TRBD1. Trimming removed 5 bases from V and 5 bases from J; junction bases left unmatched: 10. Germline CDR1 KGHSH, CDR2 LQKENI. This CDR3 spans 15 amino acids. CDR3: CASSAAGTGNHEQYF. CDR3 coding DNA: TGTGCCAGCTCAGCCGCCGGGACAGGGAATCACGAGCAGTACTTC. The full variable domain, in which reference TRBV18 and TRBJ2-7 provide the parts outside the CDR3, is NAGVMQNPRHLVRRRGQEARLRCSPMKGHSHVYWYRQLPEEGLKFMVYLQKENIIDESGMPKERFSAEFPKEGPSILRIQQVVRGDSAAYFCASSAAGTGNHEQYFGPGTRLTVT.

About this clonotype: It may be a read error: a sequence one base away is much more abundant. The chain couples TRBV7-9 to TRBJ2-3, with D possibly matching TRBD2 (5 bases). V lost 8 bases and J 4 bases, leaving 16 bases between the germline ends. The CDR3 is 14 amino acids. Germline CDR1 reads SEHNR; CDR2 reads FQNEAQ (reference sequence). This chain's CDR3 is CASGRTSLADTQYF. CDR3 nucleotides: TGTGCCAGCGGCCGAACTAGTCTGGCAGATACGCAGTATTTT.

The V call is TRBV3-1, the J call TRBJ1-1; D remains ambiguous. The CDR3 sequence is 11 residues long. Germline CDR1 reads LGHDT; CDR2 reads YNNKEL (reference sequence). V was clipped by 6 bases and J by 6 bases, with 8 bases between them. This chain's CDR3 is CASRPSAEAFF. The CDR3 coding sequence is TGTGCCAGCAGGCCGTCCGCTGAAGCTTTCTTT.

The rearrangement links TRBV12-3 or TRBV12-4 to TRBJ1-5; unclear D gene. Trimming left V 7 bases short and J 3 bases short, with 10 bases between. This CDR3 is built from 13 residues. CDR3 nucleotide sequence: TGTGCCAGCAAGGGCAATCACAATCAGCCCCAGCATTTT. This encodes CASKGNHNQPQHF.

This clonotype was counted at least ten times. The chain combines TRBV7-2 with TRBJ2-6, with no clear D. The CDR3 runs 17 residues. Per the germline V gene, CDR1 is SGHTA and CDR2 is FQGNSA. V was clipped by 3 bases and J by 0 bases, with 12 bases between them. CDR3 sequence: CASSFQNMVSGANVLTF. In DNA form, the CDR3 reads TGTGCCAGCAGCTTCCAAAACATGGTCTCTGGGGCCAACGTCCTGACTTTC. Filled out from reference TRBV7-2 and TRBJ2-6, the complete variable domain reads GAGVSQSPSNKVTEKGKDVELRCDPISGHTALYWYRQSLGQGLEFLIYFQGNSAPDKSGLPSDRFSAERTGGSVSTLTIQRTQQEDSAVYLCASSFQNMVSGANVLTFGAGSRLTVL.

The table lists this clonotype with a count of one. This sequence may be a read error, since a much larger clone differs from it by one base. The V and J genes are TRBV11-2 and TRBJ2-1; no clear D gene. This CDR3 has 11 residues. CDR1 is SGHAT and CDR2 is FQNNGV in the germline V gene. CDR3 sequence: CASSSGRERFF. The CDR3 region has the DNA TGTGCCAGCAGTTCCGGGCGAGAGCGGTTCTTC.

The chain carries TRBV20-1 and TRBJ2-7; the match to TRBD2 covers 12 bases. The CDR3 covers 16 residues. Germline V gene sequence: CDR1 DFQATT, CDR2 SNEGSKA (reference sequence). V trimming: 3 bases; J trimming: 3 bases; junction bases outside the gene matches: 9. CDR3 sequence: CSASGASGRAVYEQYF. CDR3 nucleotides: TGCAGTGCTAGCGGCGCTAGCGGGAGGGCGGTCTACGAGCAGTACTTC.